The clone carrying this TCR beta chain occurred a few times. Its antigen is undetermined. Method: immunoSEQ multiplex PCR; TCRdb's copy keeps in-frame clones and lacks some. The data contain thousands of clones, about 23% of them singletons. These data belong to a study of sequential checkpoint blockade in melanoma. The wider study: Each arm's sequence ended with maintenance nivolumab. Roughly 20 patients had matched tumor biopsies before treatment and at week 13 after nivolumab or ipilimumab alone. Whole-study findings and limits: Tumor T-cell fraction and clonality correlated with PD-L1 and CD8+ counts. Rising tumor T-cell fraction and clonality meant about 30 times likelier benefit.

The treatment is: randomized to nivolumab then ipilimumab (arm A) or the reverse (arm B). Trimming removed 0 bases from V and 9 bases from J; junction bases left unmatched: 9. The CDR3 extends over 15 amino acids. Looked up from germline, CDR1 is SGDLS and CDR2 is YYNGEE. The TCR was taken from a human donor with melanoma. The chain has TRBV9 and TRBJ2-1; TRBD2 aligns across 7 bases. The source material was tumor tissue (inferred from file names), sampled from a patient given nivolumab and ipilimumab in sequence. This chain's CDR3 is CASSVGLALEGEQFF. The DNA of the CDR3 is TGTGCCAGCAGCGTAGGACTAGCTCTGGAAGGTGAGCAGTTCTTC.